This paragraph reports one TCR beta chain. Its antigen remains unidentified. This beta chain is a stray read from a library made for alpha chains; its abundance is not meaningful. The data were obtained in a study of spatial heterogeneity in lung cancer. Study details: Consistently, beta-chain sequences turned up in larger numbers than alpha-chain sequences did. General study findings and limits: It was found that expanded intratumoral alpha and beta TCR counts tracked tumor mutation counts.

One entry per CDR3 protein, called by TCRdb with MiXCR from the 5' RACE reads. The sample has roughly 19,000 distinct CDR3 sequences, approximately 5.8% seen once. As to time point: sample taken at primary tumor resection. Patients with untreated early-stage non-small cell lung cancer, numbering 72, were the donors. V lost 1 base, J lost 2 bases, and 9 bases lay in between. The CDR3 is made up of 16 amino acids. CDR1 is SEHNR, CDR2 FQNEAQ, per germline (reference sequence). The sequences come from lung tumor tissue, collected at surgery. This chain joins TRBV7-9 and TRBJ2-6; perhaps TRBD2 as D (6 bases). The sequence was collected from a female donor with early-stage non-small cell lung cancer. In DNA, the CDR3 is TGTGCCAGCAGCTTAGGGGGACTCGCTGGGGCCAACGTCCTGACTTTC. It is translated as CASSLGGLAGANVLTF.